One and the same sample provided the 16 T cell receptor beta chains below, sequenced in a study of OX40 agonist ivuxolimab in advanced cancers. Library creation used the immunoSEQ multiplex PCR assay. In its TCRdb copy, this immuneACCESS table keeps in-frame sequences only and misses some clones. Where compared with another copy, unresolved V genes explain less than half of these, and the others have no known cause. This sample lists around 80,000 clones; around nine tenths were detected once. The top ten hold approximately 0.19% of the sample. Sample: CD4+ or CD8+ T cells sorted from blood, taken in a trial of the OX40 agonist ivuxolimab. The receptors come from an adult with an advanced solid tumor such as melanoma, head and neck, liver or kidney cancer.

V usage is TRBV7-8 and J usage is TRBJ1-5; 10 positions agree with TRBD1. The V segment lost 3 bases and the J segment 3 bases; nucleotides outside the gene matches: 2. The germline CDR1 and CDR2 sequences are SGHVS and FQNEAQ. The CDR3 extends over 15 amino acids. CDR3 amino acids: CASSFGTGVNQPQHF. The DNA of the CDR3 is TGTGCCAGCAGCTTTGGGACAGGGGTCAATCAGCCCCAGCATTTT.

The V and J genes are TRBV9 and TRBJ2-5, with D possibly matching TRBD2 (5 bases). This CDR3 comprises 14 residues. Germline loops: CDR1 SGDLS, CDR2 YYNGEE. Trimming cost V 1 base and J 5 bases, with 12 bases left between them. CDR3 in amino acids: CASSVSGGQETQYF. CDR3 DNA sequence: TGTGCCAGCAGCGTATCCGGAGGTCAGGAGACCCAGTACTTC.

Regarding this clone: Other nucleotide sequences from this sample produce the same CDR3. V and J are TRBV18 and TRBJ1-1; D is undetermined. V lost 3 bases to trimming and J lost 2 bases, with 1 base between them. CDR3 length: 11 amino acids. CDR1 KGHSH and CDR2 LQKENI come from the germline V gene. The CDR3 DNA follows: TGTGCCAGCTCACCCAACACTGAAGCTTTCTTT. This encodes CASSPNTEAFF.

The chain links TRBV29-1 to TRBJ2-5; no clear D gene. CDR1 is SQVTM and CDR2 is ANQGSEA in the germline V gene. This CDR3 region has 12 residues. V was trimmed by 3 bases and J by 0 bases, leaving 5 bases between them. In DNA, the CDR3 is TGCAGCGTTGATCAAGACCAAGAGACCCAGTACTTC. It yields the protein CSVDQDQETQYF.

The J gene is TRBJ2-1, the V gene TRBV14, with TRBD1 as a possible D gene (6 bases). Germline CDR1 SGHDN, CDR2 FVKESK. The CDR3 totals 16 residues. The V end was cut by 4 bases, the J end by 1 base, with 14 bases between. For the CDR3, the DNA is TGTGCCAGCAGCCCTATTGGGGGCTCTTCCTACAATGAGCAGTTCTTC. This translates into CASSPIGGSSYNEQFF.

This chain connects TRBV9 to TRBJ2-2, with D possibly being TRBD1 (6 bases). In germline, CDR1 is SGDLS, CDR2 YYNGEE. This CDR3 comprises 16 residues. Trimming removed 1 base at V and 3 bases at J, with 13 bases between. The CDR3 region is CASSVMQGRYTGELFF. CDR3 DNA: TGTGCCAGCAGCGTAATGCAGGGGCGATACACCGGGGAGCTGTTTTTT.

This chain joins TRBV7-9 and TRBJ2-2; 8 positions match TRBD1. V was clipped by 2 bases and J by 8 bases; unmatched bases: 10. CDR3 length equals 16 residues. Germline V gene data show CDR1 as SEHNR and CDR2 as FQNEAQ (reference sequence). The CDR3 region is CASSLWTGYPSGELFF. The CDR3 DNA is TGTGCCAGCAGCTTATGGACAGGGTACCCCTCTGGGGAGCTGTTTTTT. Supplemented by reference TRBV7-9 and TRBJ2-2, the full variable domain reads DTGVSQNPRHKITKRGQNVTFRCDPISEHNRLYWYRQTLGQGPEFLTYFQNEAQLEKSRLLSDRFSAERPKGSFSTLEIQRTEQGDSAMYLCASSLWTGYPSGELFFGEGSRLTVL.

The rearrangement links TRBV30 to TRBJ2-5; 8 nucleotides line up with TRBD1. V trimming: 5 bases; J trimming: 3 bases; junction bases outside the gene matches: 8. CDR3 length equals 14 residues. The germline V gene encodes CDR1 GTSNPN and CDR2 SVGIG (reference sequence). The CDR3 DNA follows: TGTGCCTGGGTGGGACAGGCCATCGAAGAGACCCAGTACTTC. Amino acids: CAWVGQAIEETQYF.

This chain uses TRBV9 with TRBJ2-5; D may be TRBD1 (5 bases). V was trimmed by 0 bases and J by 4 bases, leaving 10 bases between them. The CDR3 length is 14 residues. Germline V gene sequence: CDR1 SGDLS, CDR2 YYNGEE. The CDR3 DNA sequence: TGTGCCAGCAGCGTAGATAGGGGCGGAGAGACCCAGTACTTC. Translation gives CASSVDRGGETQYF.

The V and J genes are TRBV19 and TRBJ2-5; D may be TRBD1 or TRBD2 (5 bases each). The V end was cut by 6 bases, the J end by 0 bases, with 14 bases between. Germline assignment: CDR1 LNHDA and CDR2 SQIVND (reference sequence). The CDR3 has 15 residues. The CDR3 sequence: CASREPGRNQETQYF. CDR3 sequence (DNA): TGTGCCAGTAGGGAACCGGGACGGAACCAAGAGACCCAGTACTTC. The complete variable domain, with remaining parts taken from reference TRBV19 and TRBJ2-5, reads DGGITQSPKYLFRKEGQNVTLSCEQNLNHDAMYWYRQDPGQGLRLIYYSQIVNDFQKGDIAEGYSVSREKKESFPLTVTSAQKNPTAFYLCASREPGRNQETQYFGPGTRLLVL.

The chain is built from TRBV7-9 and TRBJ2-7; D gene unclear. Germline V gene lookup returns CDR1 SEHNR and CDR2 FQNEAQ (reference sequence). V lost 8 bases and J 3 bases, leaving 11 bases between the germline ends. The CDR3 length is 12 residues. The CDR3 is CASSGPFYEQYF. CDR3 coding DNA: TGTGCCAGCTCCGGACCTTTCTACGAGCAGTACTTC.

This rearrangement joins TRBV27 to TRBJ2-5, with no clear D. With 6 bases removed from V and 4 bases from J, the gap between germline ends came to 12 bases. The CDR3 covers 13 residues. Germline CDR1 reads MNHEY; CDR2 reads SMNVEV (reference sequence). The DNA for the CDR3 is TGTGCCAGCAGGAAAATCCCGTCAGAGACCCAGTACTTC. It codes for CASRKIPSETQYF.

This chain links TRBV27 with TRBJ2-2; 9 bases match TRBD1. J lost 6 bases, V lost 4 bases, and 9 bases had no gene match. The CDR3 length is 16 residues. Germline V gene sequence: CDR1 MNHEY, CDR2 SMNVEV (reference sequence). Here the CDR3 reads CASSSRLRDRAGELFF. In nucleotides, the CDR3 is TGTGCCAGCAGTTCCAGGCTCCGGGACAGGGCCGGGGAGCTGTTTTTT.

The chain uses TRBV21-1 and TRBJ2-5. TRBV21-1 counts as a pseudogene. The CDR3 loop spans 13 amino acids. CDR3: CARIVGALRSQYF. In DNA form, the CDR3 reads TGTGCGAGAATCGTCGGGGCCCTTAGGTCCCAGTACTTC.

The J gene is TRBJ2-5, the V gene TRBV5-1; D not certain. CDR3 size: 15 residues. CDR1 SGHRS and CDR2 YFSETQ come from the germline V gene. V shed 2 bases and J shed 2 bases, with 13 bases lying between them. CDR3 coding DNA: TGCGCCAGCAGCTTTTATTCAGGAGTACAAGAGACCCAGTACTTC. As protein: CASSFYSGVQETQYF.

The chain joins TRBV5-1 to TRBJ1-1; D is uncertain. Germline V CDR1 and CDR2: SGHRS, YFSETQ. CDR3 size: 14 residues. V was pared by 1 base and J by 4 bases, with 11 bases between. CDR3 nucleotide sequence: TGCGCCAGCAGCTTGTCTGGGCGCGGCACTGAAGCTTTCTTT. This sequence encodes CASSLSGRGTEAFF. Variable domain in full (rest from reference TRBV5-1 and TRBJ1-1): KAGVTQTPRYLIKTRGQQVTLSCSPISGHRSVSWYQQTPGQGLQFLFEYFSETQRNKGNFPGRFSGRQFSNSRSEMNVSTLELGDSALYLCASSLSGRGTEAFFGQGTRLTVV.